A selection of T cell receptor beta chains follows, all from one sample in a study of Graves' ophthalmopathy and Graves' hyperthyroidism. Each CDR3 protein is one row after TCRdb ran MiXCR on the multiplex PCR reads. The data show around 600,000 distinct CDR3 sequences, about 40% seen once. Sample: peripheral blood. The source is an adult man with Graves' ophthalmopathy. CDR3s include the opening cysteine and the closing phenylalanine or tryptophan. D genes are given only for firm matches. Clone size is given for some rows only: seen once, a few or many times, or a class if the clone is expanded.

CDR3 protein: CASSLVPTGMDTDTQYF
CDR3 DNA: TGTGCCAGCAGCTTAGTTCCGACAGGGATGGACACAGATACGCAGTATTTT
V gene: TRBV7-2
J gene: TRBJ2-3
D gene: TRBD1
clone size: NA

CDR3 protein: CASSEGQRLGETQYF
CDR3 DNA: TGTGCCAGCAGCGAGGGACAGAGGCTGGGGGAGACCCAGTACTTC
V gene: TRBV9
J gene: TRBJ2-5
D gene: TRBD1
clone size: NA

CDR3 protein: CASKLDRANSPLHF
CDR3 DNA: TGTGCCAGTAAACTGGACAGGGCTAATTCACCCCTCCACTTT
V gene: TRBV10-3
J gene: TRBJ1-6
D gene: TRBD1
clone size: NA

CDR3 protein: CASSIGPGELFF
CDR3 DNA: TGTGCCAGTAGTATAGGCCCCGGGGAGCTGTTTTTT
V gene: TRBV19
J gene: TRBJ2-2
D gene: NA
clone size: many

CDR3 protein: CSARDREDYGYTF
CDR3 DNA: TGCAGTGCCCGGGACAGGGAGGACTATGGCTACACCTTC
V gene: TRBV20-1
J gene: TRBJ1-2
D gene: TRBD1
clone size: NA

CDR3 protein: CASSQTSLEAFF
CDR3 DNA: TGTGCCAGCTCGCAGACAAGTCTTGAAGCTTTCTTT
V gene: TRBV12-3/TRBV12-4
J gene: TRBJ1-1
D gene: NA
clone size: many

CDR3 protein: CSDTKQGRTEAFF
CDR3 DNA: TGCAGCGATACCAAACAGGGTCGGACTGAAGCTTTCTTT
V gene: TRBV29-1
J gene: TRBJ1-1
D gene: NA
clone size: many

CDR3 protein: CASSHPDSSYNSPLHF
CDR3 DNA: TGTGCCAGCAGCCACCCAGACAGTTCCTATAATTCACCCCTCCACTTT
V gene: TRBV4-2
J gene: TRBJ1-6
D gene: NA
clone size: many

CDR3 protein: CAIGTGGAGTEAFF
CDR3 DNA: TGTGCCATCGGGACCGGGGGCGCCGGCACTGAAGCTTTCTTT
V gene: TRBV14
J gene: TRBJ1-1
D gene: NA
clone size: NA

CDR3 protein: CASSHEALNTEAFF
CDR3 DNA: TGTGCCAGTAGTCATGAGGCTCTGAACACTGAAGCTTTCTTT
V gene: TRBV19
J gene: TRBJ1-1
D gene: NA
clone size: many

CDR3 protein: CASSSTGTGGTEAFF
CDR3 DNA: TGTGCCAGCTCATCAACCGGGACAGGGGGCACTGAAGCTTTCTTT
V gene: TRBV18
J gene: TRBJ1-1
D gene: TRBD1
clone size: NA

CDR3 protein: CASSPMGAGAIQETQYF
CDR3 DNA: TGTGCCAGCAGCCCGATGGGCGCGGGGGCGATCCAAGAGACCCAGTACTTC
V gene: TRBV7-8
J gene: TRBJ2-5
D gene: NA
clone size: many

CDR3 protein: CATSARLAGKETQYF
CDR3 DNA: TGTGCCACCAGTGCTAGACTAGCGGGAAAAGAGACCCAGTACTTC
V gene: TRBV24-1
J gene: TRBJ2-5
D gene: TRBD2
clone size: NA

CDR3 protein: CASSPGLAGGEQYF
CDR3 DNA: TGTGCCAGCAGCCCGGGACTAGCGGGTGGCGAGCAGTACTTC
V gene: TRBV7-9
J gene: TRBJ2-7
D gene: TRBD2
clone size: many

CDR3 protein: CASSPGTEMAFF
CDR3 DNA: TGTGCCAGCAGCCCGGGGACAGAGATGGCTTTCTTT
V gene: TRBV25-1
J gene: TRBJ1-1
D gene: TRBD1
clone size: NA

CDR3 protein: CASSLRGEGNSPLHF
CDR3 DNA: TGTGCCAGTAGCCTCCGCGGCGAGGGAAATTCACCCCTCCACTTT
V gene: TRBV11-2
J gene: TRBJ1-6
D gene: NA
clone size: many

CDR3 protein: CASSYSNSRVRDSPPHF
CDR3 DNA: TGTGCCAGCAGTTACTCGAACAGTAGGGTTCGTGATTCACCCCCCCACTTT
V gene: TRBV2
J gene: TRBJ1-6
D gene: NA
clone size: NA

CDR3 protein: CALAETTGELFF
CDR3 DNA: TGTGCCCTAGCGGAGACCACCGGGGAGCTGTTTTTT
V gene: TRBV12-3/TRBV12-4
J gene: TRBJ2-2
D gene: TRBD2
clone size: many

CDR3 protein: CATSDHRDRTMNTEAFF
CDR3 DNA: TGTGCCACCAGTGACCACCGGGACCGCACTATGAACACTGAAGCTTTCTTT
V gene: TRBV24-1
J gene: TRBJ1-1
D gene: NA
clone size: many

CDR3 protein: CASSQEGGSTGANVLTF
CDR3 DNA: TGTGCCAGCAGCCAAGAAGGAGGGAGTACTGGGGCCAACGTCCTGACTTTC
V gene: TRBV7-9
J gene: TRBJ2-6
D gene: NA
clone size: NA

CDR3 protein: CVSSLAGAGKLETQYF
CDR3 DNA: TGTGTCAGCAGCTTGGCTGGTGCGGGAAAATTGGAGACCCAGTACTTC
V gene: TRBV7-8
J gene: TRBJ2-5
D gene: NA
clone size: NA

CDR3 protein: CASSLVRAPSHEQYF
CDR3 DNA: TGTGCTAGCAGCTTAGTGCGCGCCCCTTCCCACGAGCAGTACTTC
V gene: TRBV7-8
J gene: TRBJ2-7
D gene: NA
clone size: NA

CDR3 protein: CASSLVGDRGGGYF
CDR3 DNA: TGTGCCAGCAGCTTAGTCGGGGACAGGGGCGGGGGGTACTTC
V gene: TRBV7-2
J gene: TRBJ2-7
D gene: TRBD1
clone size: many

CDR3 protein: CASSASYREGEKLFF
CDR3 DNA: TGTGCCAGCAGTGCTAGTTACAGGGAGGGGGAAAAACTGTTTTTT
V gene: TRBV25-1
J gene: TRBJ1-4
D gene: NA
clone size: NA

CDR3 protein: CSANFYGQSDQPQHF
CDR3 DNA: TGCAGTGCAAACTTTTACGGACAGTCGGACCAGCCCCAGCATTTT
V gene: TRBV20-1
J gene: TRBJ1-5
D gene: NA
clone size: few

CDR3 protein: CALEMDTSYEQYF
CDR3 DNA: TGTGCCCTAGAAATGGACACTTCCTACGAGCAGTACTTC
V gene: TRBV7-9
J gene: TRBJ2-7
D gene: NA
clone size: many